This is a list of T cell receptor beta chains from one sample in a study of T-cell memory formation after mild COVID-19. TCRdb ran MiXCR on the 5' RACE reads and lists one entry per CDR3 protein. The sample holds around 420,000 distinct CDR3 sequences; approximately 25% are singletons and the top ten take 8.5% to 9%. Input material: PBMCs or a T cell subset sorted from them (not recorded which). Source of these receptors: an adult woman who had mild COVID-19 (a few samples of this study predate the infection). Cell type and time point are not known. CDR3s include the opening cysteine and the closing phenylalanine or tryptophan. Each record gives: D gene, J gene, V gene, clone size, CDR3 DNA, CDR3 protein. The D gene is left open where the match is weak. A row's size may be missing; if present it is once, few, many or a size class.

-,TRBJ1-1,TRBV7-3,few,TGTGCCAGCAGCTTAGGCGAGGCCCGGTCTGAAGCTTTCTTT,CASSLGEARSEAFF
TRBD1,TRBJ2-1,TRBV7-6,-,TGTGCCAGCAGCGGTTATTCGACAGGGGCGAATGAGCAGTTCTTC,CASSGYSTGANEQFF
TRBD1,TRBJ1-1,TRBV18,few,TGTGCCAGCTCACCTCGAGGGACAGCCAGGCCGAACACTGAAGCTTTCTTT,CASSPRGTARPNTEAFF
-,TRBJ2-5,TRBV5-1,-,TGCGCCAGCAGCTTGGGGGCAGTTAGTTCTACCCAGTACTTC,CASSLGAVSSTQYF
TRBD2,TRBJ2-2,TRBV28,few,TGTGCCAGCAGTTTCGACAGGGTCGAAGCGGGAGGCCCAGCTCTTACGAACACCGGGGAGCTGTTTTTT,CASSFDRVEAGGPALTNTGELFF
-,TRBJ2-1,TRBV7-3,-,TGTGCCAGCAGCTTGGAGTGGGTAGCGCTGCCCAATGAGCAGTTCTTC,CASSLEWVALPNEQFF
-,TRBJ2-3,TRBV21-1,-,TGTGCCAGCAGCAAGGAGTTGTGGGAGGGTGTGGAGCGGGGTACAGATACGCAGTATTTT,CASSKELWEGVERGTDTQYF
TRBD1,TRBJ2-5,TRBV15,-,TGTGCCACCAGCAGAGATCGAACAGGGGCTCCTACCGGGAACTTC,CATSRDRTGAPTGNF
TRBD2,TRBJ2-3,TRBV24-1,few,TGTGCCACCAGTGGGACTAGCGGGGGTCATCTCACAGATACGCAGTATTTT,CATSGTSGGHLTDTQYF
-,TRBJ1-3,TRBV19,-,TGTGCCAGTAGTATCGGAATCTCTGGAAACACCATATATTTT,CASSIGISGNTIYF
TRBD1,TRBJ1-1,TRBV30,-,TGTGCCTGGAGTGCCTCGGACAGGGGGGACGGGACTGAAGCTTTCTTT,CAWSASDRGDGTEAFF
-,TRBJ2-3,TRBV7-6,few,TGTGCCAGCAGCCAAGGTGTGATAGAATCTGGGGCAGATACGCAGTATTTT,CASSQGVIESGADTQYF
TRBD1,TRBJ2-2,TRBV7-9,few,TGTGCCAGCAGCCATGGGACAGGGGACACCGGGGAGCTGTTTTTT,CASSHGTGDTGELFF
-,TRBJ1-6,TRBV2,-,TGTGCCAGCAGTGTCGGGGTGGCTTCACCCCTCCACTTT,CASSVGVASPLHF
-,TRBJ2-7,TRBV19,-,TGTGCCAGTAGTATAGCTTTAGGGAGGCACGAGCAGTACTTC,CASSIALGRHEQYF
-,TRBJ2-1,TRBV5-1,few,TGCGCCAGCAGCTTGGATTGGGGCAATGAGCAGTTCTTC,CASSLDWGNEQFF
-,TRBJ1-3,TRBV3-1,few,TGTGCCAGCAGCCAAGGGTATGGCAGGACTATCTCTGGAAACACCATATATTTT,CASSQGYGRTISGNTIYF
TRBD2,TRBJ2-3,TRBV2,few,TGTGCCAGCAGACCCCTAGCGGGGGGGTTGAGCACAGATACGCAGTATTTT,CASRPLAGGLSTDTQYF
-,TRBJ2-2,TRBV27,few,TGTGCCAGCAGCTGGGGCGCCTACACCGGGGAGCTGTTTTTT,CASSWGAYTGELFF
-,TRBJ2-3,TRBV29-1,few,TGCAGCGTCCAGGGTCAATCACGGGGGAATACGCAGTATTTT,CSVQGQSRGNTQYF
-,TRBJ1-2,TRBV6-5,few,TGTGCCAGCAGTTACTCCGGGGGGGCCGATGGCTACACCTTC,CASSYSGGADGYTF
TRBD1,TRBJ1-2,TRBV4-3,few,TGCGCCAGCAGCCATGCCGGGACAGGGTATGGCTACACCTTC,CASSHAGTGYGYTF
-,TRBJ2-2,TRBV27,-,TGTGCCAGCAGTTTAAATATTATGACAGGGAACACCGGGGAGCTGTTTTTT,CASSLNIMTGNTGELFF
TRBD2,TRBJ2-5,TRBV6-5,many,TGTGCCACCCGTCAACCGGGACTACTAGAGACCCAGTACTTC,CATRQPGLLETQYF
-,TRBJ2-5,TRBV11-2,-,TGTGCCAGCGGCTTTACGACCCGTAGGGAGACCCAGTACTTC,CASGFTTRRETQYF
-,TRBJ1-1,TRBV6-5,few,TGTGCCAGCAGTTACTCGAGGCCGACGAACACTGAAGCTTTCTTT,CASSYSRPTNTEAFF
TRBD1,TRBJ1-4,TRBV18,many,TGTGCCAGCTCACCCCTGACAGGGGGTGCTGAAAAACTGTTTTTT,CASSPLTGGAEKLFF
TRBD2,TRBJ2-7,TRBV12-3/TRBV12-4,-,TGTGCCAGCAGTCAGACCGCTAGCGGTACCTACGAGCAGTACTTC,CASSQTASGTYEQYF
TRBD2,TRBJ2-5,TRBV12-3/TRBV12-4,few,TGTGCCAGCAGTTTGACACTAGCGGGGGTCCACCAGTACTTC,CASSLTLAGVHQYF
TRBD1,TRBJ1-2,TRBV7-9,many,TGTGCCAGCAGCTTTCGGACAGGGCCCGGCTTTGATGGCTACACCTTC,CASSFRTGPGFDGYTF
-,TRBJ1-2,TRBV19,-,TGTGCCAGTAGTATACTAGGGGATTATGGCTACACCTTC,CASSILGDYGYTF
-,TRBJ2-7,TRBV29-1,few,TGCAGCGTTGAACAGGGGCTTTACGAGCAGTACTTC,CSVEQGLYEQYF
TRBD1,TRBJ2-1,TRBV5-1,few,TGCGCCAGCAGCACGGACAGGAACTCCTACAATGAGCAGTTCTTC,CASSTDRNSYNEQFF
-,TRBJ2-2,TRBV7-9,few,TGTGCCAGCCAGGGGGGGCCGATTGACACCGGGGAGCTGTTTTTT,CASQGGPIDTGELFF
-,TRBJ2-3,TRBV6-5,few,TGTGCCAGCAGTTACGGGGTCAGCACGGGAACGCAGTATTTT,CASSYGVSTGTQYF
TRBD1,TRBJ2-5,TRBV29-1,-,TGCAGCGTTGAGGGACAGGGGTGGAAAGAGACCCAGTACTTC,CSVEGQGWKETQYF
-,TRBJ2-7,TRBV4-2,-,TGTGCCAGCAGCCAAGATACGGGACGTTACGAGCAGTACTTC,CASSQDTGRYEQYF
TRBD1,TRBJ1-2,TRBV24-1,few,TGTGCCACCAGTGATTCGGGTGTCGGACAGGGGTCTGGCTACACCTTC,CATSDSGVGQGSGYTF
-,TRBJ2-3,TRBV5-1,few,TGCGCCAGCAGCTTGGCCCCCGGAGGAGATACGCAGTATTTT,CASSLAPGGDTQYF
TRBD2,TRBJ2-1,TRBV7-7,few,TGTGCTAGCAGCAAAAGCGGGACGAACAATGAGCAGTTCTTC,CASSKSGTNNEQFF
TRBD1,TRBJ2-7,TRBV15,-,TGTGCCACCAGCAGAGATCTGGACAGGTCCTACGAGCAGTACTTC,CATSRDLDRSYEQYF